This T cell receptor beta chain derives from a study of blood T cell repertoires in COVID-19 (dated by TCRdb to about 2020). Notes on the research overall: Samples from collaborators originated in the United States, Italy and Spain and spanned both the acute and convalescent phases of COVID-19. The material from the prospective study consisted of cDNA or gDNA derived from T cells, B-cell-depleted T cells, or PBMCs. Subjects who had been exposed to COVID-19, were actively infected with it, or had recovered from it provided the deeply sampled blood TCRbeta repertoires that made up the dataset. The repertoires were made available in a free public database intended to serve as a resource for research on the immune response to SARS-CoV-2. The samples were drawn from two sources: the first 160 participants of the ongoing ImmuneRACE study, and 1,000 to 1,500 subjects contributed by 6 global collaborators. A de-identified subject ID, COVID-19 status, age in years and sex were almost always included in the sample metadata. Where available, HLA class I and class II types were taken from metadata supplied by the sample provider and were not determined by assay-based typing.

On the study overall, not on this receptor specifically: How much clinical and demographic metadata was included differed by source and by participant, and the metadata was provided uncurated.

In the case of this clone: No cognate antigen has been identified for it. Base qualities are not recorded, but no much larger clone differs from it by a single base.

Collaborating institutions collected whole blood in K2EDTA tubes following their own protocols. For TCRbeta analysis, collaborators shipped samples as frozen whole blood, isolated PBMCs, or DNA extracted from either of those sample types. TCRbeta CDR3 regions were amplified from genomic DNA by means of the immunoSEQ Assay, a bias-controlled multiplex PCR. Turning to the authors' computational methods: Within the assay, amplification of reference gene primers was used to estimate how many nucleated cells each sample contained. To quantify the absolute abundance of each unique TCRbeta CDR3 rearrangement, sequence reads were collapsed and filtered. For each sample, productive Simpson clonality was calculated as the square root of Simpson's diversity index over productive rearrangements. Sourced from immuneACCESS, this table was stored by TCRdb with only in-frame sequences that have V and J called. A share of the clones is absent; for the studies checked, an unresolved V gene accounts for under half, and the remainder has no known explanation. The D gene and trimming were derived from the DNA, and the V and J assignments and clone size from that table. Within this sample are under 50,000 clones, with roughly 90% of them counted one time only. The top ten clones comprise approximately 12% of the sample.

Sample: peripheral blood. The clonotype comes from a human donor in a cohort sampled during active COVID-19.

The CDR3 sequence is CASSQGALSGYTF. Read as DNA, the sequence is TGCGCCAGCAGCCAGGGGGCGCTCTCTGGCTACACCTTC. The rearranged chain carries TRBV10-2 and TRBJ1-2; a stretch of 8 junction bases matches TRBD1. Unmatched junction bases come to 7, with V trimmed by 6 bases and J by 7 bases. The germline V gene encodes CDR1 WSHSY and CDR2 SAAADI. The CDR3 measures 13 amino acids from cysteine to phenylalanine. This entry keeps only the CDR3 DNA: 39 bases, framed from base 1.